The present T cell receptor (beta chain) was sequenced within a study of blood T cell repertoires in COVID-19 (dated by TCRdb to the early 2020s). Concerning the study at large: Collaborator samples came from the United States, Italy and Spain and covered acute and convalescent phases of COVID-19. A freely available public database, intended as a resource for researchers studying the immune response to SARS-CoV-2, is where the repertoires were released. The dataset comprised deeply sampled blood TCRbeta repertoires from subjects exposed to, actively infected with, or recovered from COVID-19. HLA class I and class II types, where available, came from metadata supplied by the sample provider rather than from assay-based typing. Sample metadata almost always included a de-identified subject ID, COVID-19 status, age in years and sex. The material from the prospective study consisted of cDNA or gDNA derived from T cells, B-cell-depleted T cells, or PBMCs. The samples were drawn from the first 160 participants of the ongoing ImmuneRACE study and from over 950 subjects provided by 6 global collaborators. Overall study results and their limits: The quantity of clinical and demographic metadata differed by source and by participant and was supplied without curation.

With regard to this clone: Its antigen target is currently unknown. No base qualities exist here, and no much larger clone lies one base off it.

V is reduced by 7 bases and J by 5 bases, leaving a spacing of 16 bases between them. For CDR1 and CDR2, the germline V gene lists MNHEY and SVGAGI. Inclusive of the bounding cysteine and phenylalanine, the CDR3 is 14 residues long. Only the CDR3 DNA is retained, 42 bases long and in frame from the first base. The immunoSEQ Assay, a bias-controlled multiplex PCR, was used to amplify TCRbeta CDR3 regions from genomic DNA. As for the original processing: Nucleated cell counts per sample were estimated from amplification of reference gene primers within the assay. To quantify the absolute abundance of each unique TCRbeta CDR3 rearrangement, sequence reads were collapsed and filtered. Productive Simpson clonality was computed per sample as the square root of Simpson's diversity index over productive rearrangements. As stored in TCRdb, this immuneACCESS dataset retains in-frame rearrangements with V and J assigned. A fraction of the clones does not appear; measured against another copy, unresolved V genes explain less than half of the discrepancy, and the remainder lacks a known reason. V, J and clone size derive from that table, while D and trimming were established from the DNA sequence. Here the sample has 100,000 to 140,000 clones; 75% to 95% occur a single time. The ten biggest clones cover roughly 1.2% of the sample.

Whole blood was collected in K2EDTA tubes by collaborating institutions according to the institutions' own protocols. For TCRbeta analysis, collaborators shipped samples in one of three forms: frozen whole blood, isolated PBMCs, or DNA extracted from either of those sample types. The chain is encoded by TRBV6-5 joined to TRBJ2-3; the D gene is possibly TRBD1, with 5 bases matching. What was sequenced was peripheral blood. The sequence came from a woman aged 25 to 39 with acute or convalescent COVID-19. The sequenced DNA is TGTGCCAGCACCCGAAAGGGGTCGAGAGATACGCAGTATTTT. Its protein product is CASTRKGSRDTQYF.